Sequencing of this T cell receptor (beta chain) was carried out in a study of blood T cell repertoires in COVID-19. Study-level information: T cells, B-cell-depleted T cells, or PBMCs provided the cDNA or gDNA that served as material.

Germline values: CDR1 LGHNA, CDR2 YSLEER. The CDR3 contains 17 residues. V gave up 1 base and J gave up 1 base; unmatched junction bases: 4. Methods used by the authors: Reference gene primer amplification in the assay estimated nucleated cell counts. Only in-frame clones appear in the TCRdb table, and some are missing; sequencing was by immunoSEQ multiplex PCR. V and J calls and clone size come straight from that table; D and trimming were deduced from the DNA. Among roughly 65,000 clones listed, 60% to 85% were seen once. This TCR was recovered from a human donor in a cohort sampled during active COVID-19. Sample: peripheral blood. The J gene is TRBJ2-2, the V gene TRBV4-3; 9 bases are a match to TRBD2. CDR3 sequence (DNA): TGCGCCAGCAGCCAAGTAGGGACTAGCAGGAACACCGGGGAGCTGTTTTTT. This encodes CASSQVGTSRNTGELFF.